Each of the 14 T cell receptor beta chains below was sequenced from the same sample in a study of blood T cell repertoires in COVID-19. The table came from immunoSEQ multiplex PCR; TCRdb's copy has only in-frame clones and leaves some out. The sample includes 200,000 to 250,000 clones, roughly 85% of them seen just once. Sequencing was carried out using peripheral blood. The receptors were sampled from a middle-aged man who had recovered from COVID-19.

The gene calls are TRBV5-4 and TRBJ2-3, with D perhaps TRBD2 (6 bases). V gave up 2 bases and J gave up 8 bases, with 18 bases separating them. The germline CDR1 and CDR2 sequences are SGHNT and YYREEE (reference sequence). CDR3 length: 15 amino acids. The CDR3 region has the DNA TGTGCCAGCAGCTTTCTAGCGCGGGAACTGCGTACGCAGTATTTT. Protein: CASSFLARELRTQYF. Filled out from reference TRBV5-4 and TRBJ2-3, the complete variable domain reads ETGVTQSPTHLIKTRGQQVTLRCSSQSGHNTVSWYQQALGQGPQFIFQYYREEENGRGNFPPRFSGLQFPNYSSELNVNALELDDSALYLCASSFLARELRTQYFGPGTRLTVL.

The J gene is TRBJ1-5, the V gene TRBV5-1, with a tentative D call TRBD1 (5 bases). CDR3 size: 15 residues. V lost 0 bases, J lost 7 bases, and 14 bases lay in between. Germline assignment: CDR1 SGHRS and CDR2 YFSETQ. The CDR3 loop reads CASSLVPGTEQPQHF. In nucleotides, the CDR3 is TGCGCCAGCAGCTTGGTCCCCGGGACTGAGCAGCCCCAGCATTTT. Using reference TRBV5-1 and TRBJ1-5 for the parts outside the CDR3, the full variable domain is KAGVTQTPRYLIKTRGQQVTLSCSPISGHRSVSWYQQTPGQGLQFLFEYFSETQRNKGNFPGRFSGRQFSNSRSEMNVSTLELGDSALYLCASSLVPGTEQPQHFGDGTRLSIL.

This clone was recorded once. The chain carries TRBV6-5 and TRBJ2-5; D is possibly TRBD2 (6 bases). Trimming took 7 bases from V and 6 from J, leaving 15 bases between them. This CDR3 contains 13 residues. The germline V gene encodes CDR1 MNHEY and CDR2 SVGAGI. CDR3 sequence reads: CASIYSGTQTQYF. The CDR3 DNA sequence: TGTGCCAGCATCTATTCCGGGACTCAGACCCAGTACTTC.

The chain combines TRBV27 with TRBJ1-1; D remains unclear. Per the germline V gene, CDR1 is MNHEY and CDR2 is SMNVEV (reference sequence). The CDR3 consists of 13 residues. V lost 3 bases, J lost 5 bases, and 10 bases lay in between. CDR3 region: CASSFLQKTEAFF. The CDR3 nucleotides are TGTGCCAGCAGTTTTTTACAGAAGACTGAAGCTTTCTTT.

The chain carries TRBV30 and TRBJ2-1; 8 nucleotides line up with TRBD2. V lost 3 bases and J lost 9; bases outside the gene matches: 10. The germline V gene encodes CDR1 GTSNPN and CDR2 SVGIG (reference sequence). The CDR3 covers 14 residues. The CDR3 region is CAWSSVAGWGEQFF. Here the CDR3 DNA reads TGTGCCTGGAGCTCGGTAGCGGGATGGGGTGAGCAGTTCTTC.

The chain uses TRBV6-5 and TRBJ2-1, with TRBD2 identical over 11 bases. V trimming: 4 bases; J trimming: 4 bases; junction bases outside the gene matches: 6. Germline CDR1 and CDR2: MNHEY and SVGAGI. The CDR3 covers 16 residues. The CDR3 sequence is CASSSSSGRLYNEQFF. CDR3 coding DNA: TGTGCCAGCAGTTCTTCTAGCGGGAGGCTATACAATGAGCAGTTCTTC.

This clone was found a few times. The chain carries TRBV7-6 and TRBJ2-3; 13 nucleotides align to TRBD2. The CDR3 totals 20 residues. The V segment lost 1 base and the J segment 0 bases; nucleotides outside the gene matches: 10. Germline assignment: CDR1 SGHVS and CDR2 FNYEAQ. This chain's CDR3 is CASSLVRTSGRAMSTDTQYF. CDR3 nucleotide sequence: TGTGCCAGCAGCTTAGTGCGTACTAGCGGGAGGGCTATGAGCACAGATACGCAGTATTTT.

This rearrangement joins TRBV27 to TRBJ2-1; TRBD2 matches at 11 bases. V lost 4 bases and J lost 3; bases outside the gene matches: 8. CDR3 size: 17 residues. The V gene's germline CDR1 is MNHEY and CDR2 SMNVEV (reference sequence). Written as DNA, the CDR3 is TGTGCCAGCAGTTCCCCTGGACTAGCGGGCCTCTACAATGAGCAGTTCTTC. It specifies CASSSPGLAGLYNEQFF.

This chain joins TRBV6-5 and TRBJ2-7, with 10 bases that match TRBD2. V lost 6 bases and J lost 4; bases outside the gene matches: 6. The CDR3 runs to 14 residues. Germline CDR1 reads MNHEY; CDR2 reads SVGAGI. This chain's CDR3 is CASRKAGGPYEQYF. In DNA, the CDR3 is TGTGCCAGCAGGAAAGCGGGAGGGCCGTACGAGCAGTACTTC.

To note about this clone: Different DNA sequences within this sample yield the same CDR3. The rearrangement links TRBV19 to TRBJ2-7; maybe TRBD1 (6 bases). Germline V gene sequence: CDR1 LNHDA, CDR2 SQIVND (reference sequence). CDR3 length: 13 residues. V lost 5 bases and J lost 3, with 11 bases in between. CDR3 residues: CASSPGTHYEQYF. CDR3 nucleotide sequence: TGTGCCAGTAGTCCCGGGACACACTACGAGCAGTACTTC. The full variable domain, with the rest looked up from reference TRBV19 and TRBJ2-7, is DGGITQSPKYLFRKEGQNVTLSCEQNLNHDAMYWYRQDPGQGLRLIYYSQIVNDFQKGDIAEGYSVSREKKESFPLTVTSAQKNPTAFYLCASSPGTHYEQYFGPGTRLTVT.

CDR3 protein: CASSIQRVRTDTQYF. The CDR3 DNA reads as TGTGCCAGCAGCATACAGCGGGTCCGCACAGATACGCAGTATTTT. This chain joins TRBV28 and TRBJ2-3, with D possibly matching TRBD2 (6 bases). Trimming left V 6 bases short and J 1 base short, with 14 bases between. The V gene's germline CDR1 is MDHEN and CDR2 SYDVKM. The CDR3 is 15 amino acids.

The J gene is TRBJ2-2, the V gene TRBV18; the match to TRBD2 covers 13 bases. V lost 6 bases to trimming and J lost 7 bases; unmatched junction nucleotides: 11. CDR1 is KGHSH and CDR2 is LQKENI in the germline V gene. This CDR3 has 17 residues. The CDR3 coding sequence is TGTGCCAGCTCCCGCCCGGGACTAGCGGGAAGAGACGGGGAGCTGTTTTTT. Translation gives CASSRPGLAGRDGELFF.

This clone has only one observation. V usage is TRBV28 and J usage is TRBJ1-1; no clear D. The germline V gene has CDR1 MDHEN and CDR2 SYDVKM. CDR3 length: 13 amino acids. V lost 6 bases and J 4 bases, leaving 12 bases between the germline ends. CDR3 region: CASSHGGSTEAFF. The CDR3 DNA sequence: TGTGCCAGCAGCCACGGCGGTAGCACTGAAGCTTTCTTT.

This clone has just a few counts. J is TRBJ1-6 and V is TRBV20-1, with a weak D call TRBD1 (6 bases). Germline lookup yields CDR1 DFQATT and CDR2 SNEGSKA (reference sequence). Trimming stripped 3 bases from V and 6 bases from J, with 15 bases between. This CDR3 has 15 residues. DNA for the CDR3: TGCAGTGCTAGTAGCGGGGGCCCAATTAATTCACCCCTCCACTTT. As protein: CSASSGGPINSPLHF.